This T cell receptor beta chain was profiled in a study of blood T cell repertoires in COVID-19 (dated by TCRdb to 2018 to 2021). About the study as a whole: The collaborator samples originated in the United States, Italy and Spain and spanned the acute and convalescent phases of COVID-19. The prospective study material was composed of cDNA or gDNA derived from T cells, B-cell-depleted T cells, or PBMCs. Subjects who had been exposed to COVID-19, were actively infected with it, or had recovered from it provided the deeply sampled blood TCRbeta repertoires that made up the dataset. The repertoires were released in a freely available public database meant as a resource for research on the immune response to SARS-CoV-2. The samples were drawn from the first 160 participants of the ongoing ImmuneRACE study and from some 1,300 subjects provided by 6 global collaborators. The sample metadata nearly always contained a de-identified subject ID, COVID-19 status, age in years and sex. HLA class I and class II types, where available, came from metadata supplied by the sample provider rather than from assay-based typing.

From a lookup of the germline V gene (reference sequence), CDR1 and CDR2 are LGHDT and YNNKEL. The CDR3 has 12 amino acids, counting the end cysteine and phenylalanine. Of all the DNA, just the CDR3 is kept, 36 bases in frame from base 1. Deletion took 4 bases off V and 6 bases off J, with a span of 6 bases between the germline ends. Of note for this clone: Its antigen is not yet known. No quality values exist for individual bases; no much larger clone is one base distant.

The immunoSEQ Assay, a bias-controlled multiplex PCR, was used to amplify TCRbeta CDR3 regions from genomic DNA. The study's own analysis went as follows. The number of nucleated cells in each sample was estimated by amplification of reference gene primers within the assay. Sequence reads were collapsed and filtered to measure the absolute abundance of every unique TCRbeta CDR3 rearrangement. For each sample, productive Simpson clonality was calculated by taking the square root of Simpson's diversity index across productive rearrangements. TCRdb holds this immuneACCESS table with in-frame rearrangements only. Some clones are missing; in checked studies, unresolved V genes explain under half, and the rest has no known cause. The D gene and trimming were derived from the DNA, and the V and J assignments and clone size from that table. This sample holds about 210,000 clones; under 90% were observed only once. The ten top clones hold under 10% of the sample.

Beyond this particular receptor, the publication reports: The amount of clinical and demographic metadata varied by source and participant and was provided uncurated.

One collaborating source in Seattle enrolled patients while the patients were actively infected and followed the patients over time throughout the course of disease. Collaborating institutions collected whole blood in K2EDTA tubes following their own protocols. For TCRbeta analysis, collaborators shipped samples in one of three forms: frozen whole blood, isolated PBMCs, or DNA extracted from either of those sample types. Sequences were obtained from peripheral blood. Recombination connected TRBV3-1 (or the pseudogene TRBV3-2) to TRBJ2-2; no confident D gene assignment can be made. The sequence was collected from a woman of 80 years or more with COVID-19, enrolled during active disease. The CDR3 sequence is CASSLTPGELFF. The DNA sequence is as follows: TGTGCCAGCAGCCTGACACCCGGGGAGCTGTTTTTT.